Below are 15 T cell receptor beta chains sequenced from a single sample in a study of early T cells in non-severe SARS-CoV-2 infection. TCRdb processed the 5' RACE reads anew with MiXCR; each CDR3 protein has one entry. The data contain about 92,000 distinct CDR3 sequences, 16% of them singletons. The source material was whole blood. These receptors came from an adult who was a healthcare worker with PCR-confirmed SARS-CoV-2 infection or an uninfected control (not recorded which).

The CDR3 coding sequence is TGTGCCATCAGTGAGACAGGGAACACCGGGGAGCTGTTTTTT. This encodes CAISETGNTGELFF. This chain connects TRBV10-3 to TRBJ2-2, with D perhaps TRBD1 (5 bases). The CDR3 covers 14 residues. The V end lost 2 bases, the J end lost 1 base, and 5 bases lay between the germline ends. The V gene's germline CDR1 is ENHRY and CDR2 SYGVKD.

This clonotype appeared a few times. The J gene is TRBJ2-2, the V gene TRBV20-1; 9 nucleotides match TRBD2. The CDR3 contains 17 residues. Germline lookup yields CDR1 DFQATT and CDR2 SNEGSKA (reference sequence). Losses at the gene ends were 0 bases for V and 3 bases for J; bases not matched to a gene: 8. Here the CDR3 reads CSARDSGVAGDTGELFF. The CDR3, as DNA: TGCAGTGCTAGAGATTCAGGTGTAGCGGGAGACACCGGGGAGCTGTTTTTT.

The chain has TRBV28 and TRBJ1-5, with D unresolved. Trimming removed 6 bases from V and 1 base from J, with 13 bases in between. From germline, CDR1 is MDHEN and CDR2 SYDVKM. This CDR3 contains 15 residues. CDR3 sequence reads: CASSGAEGSNQPQHF. The CDR3 coding sequence is TGTGCCAGCAGCGGCGCGGAGGGAAGCAATCAGCCCCAGCATTTT.

This clonotype came up a few times. The V gene is TRBV7-9, the J gene TRBJ2-2; D gene uncertain. V was shortened by 2 bases and J by 2 bases, with 6 bases between the two germline ends. Germline V CDR1 and CDR2: SEHNR, FQNEAQ (reference sequence). The CDR3 consists of 14 residues. This CDR3 is CASSLMGNTGELFF. CDR3 DNA sequence: TGTGCCAGCAGCTTAATGGGTAACACCGGGGAGCTGTTTTTT.

Many counts were recorded for this clonotype. The chain has TRBV11-2 and TRBJ2-7; 7 positions match TRBD1. This CDR3 has 13 amino acids. The ends lost 8 bases at V and 2 bases at J; junction bases unmatched: 6. Germline CDR1 and CDR2: SGHAT and FQNNGV. The chain's CDR3 is CASCRGQAYEQYF. In nucleotides, the CDR3 is TGTGCCAGCTGCCGCGGACAGGCCTACGAGCAGTACTTC.

This rearrangement joins TRBV6-2 or TRBV6-3 to TRBJ2-7; perhaps TRBD2 as D (5 bases). V was shortened by 5 bases and J by 0 bases, with 11 bases between the two germline ends. This CDR3 region has 14 residues. Germline-derived CDR1 and CDR2 are MNHEY and SVGEGT. This CDR3 reads CASSEDWASYEQYF. CDR3 nucleotides: TGTGCCAGCAGTGAGGACTGGGCCTCCTACGAGCAGTACTTC.

This sequence joins TRBV7-6 and TRBJ2-5; 7 nucleotides agree with TRBD1. Germline V lookup: CDR1 SGHVS, CDR2 FNYEAQ. The CDR3 consists of 16 residues. The junction had 9 bases not matched to a gene; V was cut back by 0 bases and J by 5 bases. CDR3 coding DNA: TGTGCCAGCAGCTTAGCTTCGGGACAGCCCCGGGAGACCCAGTACTTC. This gives the protein CASSLASGQPRETQYF.

The V and J genes are TRBV5-1 and TRBJ2-7, with 9 nucleotides matching TRBD1. The length of the CDR3 is 15 residues. Per the germline V gene, CDR1 is SGHRS and CDR2 is YFSETQ. The V segment lost 0 bases and the J segment 1 base; nucleotides outside the gene matches: 2. The CDR3, as DNA: TGCGCCAGCAGCTTGGACAGGGGGCTGTCCTACGAGCAGTACTTC. It codes for CASSLDRGLSYEQYF.

Ten or more counts support this clonotype. The gene calls are TRBV7-2 and TRBJ2-1; the match to TRBD2 covers 15 bases. With 1 base clipped from V and 7 bases from J, the junction kept 2 bases outside the gene matches. The CDR3 is 16 amino acids. Germline assignment: CDR1 SGHTA and CDR2 FQGNSA. Here the CDR3 DNA reads TGTGCCAGCAGCTTAGAGGGGACTAGCGGGAGGAATGAGCAGTTCTTC. Its translation is CASSLEGTSGRNEQFF.

The gene calls are TRBV12-3 or TRBV12-4 and TRBJ2-1; 8 nucleotides agree with TRBD2. With 7 bases clipped from V and 0 bases from J, the junction kept 5 bases outside the gene matches. This CDR3 is 15 amino acids long. The CDR3 is CASNPGTSSYNEQFF. CDR3 in DNA: TGTGCCAGCAATCCCGGGACTAGCTCCTACAATGAGCAGTTCTTC.

The V and J genes are TRBV29-1 and TRBJ1-2; weak D call: TRBD1 (5 bases). CDR1 SQVTM and CDR2 ANQGSEA come from the germline V gene. Trimming pared 3 bases from V and 3 bases from J, leaving 20 bases between. The CDR3 contains 16 residues. The CDR3 DNA is TGCAGCGTTGACGCGAGGGGCCCTAAGGAGGACTATGGCTACACCTTC. Translating gives CSVDARGPKEDYGYTF.

The chain couples TRBV6-5 to TRBJ2-7; D may be TRBD1 (6 bases). The CDR3 sequence is 14 residues long. Germline CDR1 reads MNHEY; CDR2 reads SVGAGI. The V end was cut by 7 bases, the J end by 3 bases, with 16 bases between. CDR3 nucleotides: TGTGCCAGCACCGGGACACCTCCCATCTACGAGCAGTACTTC. This codes for CASTGTPPIYEQYF.

The V call is TRBV10-3, the J call TRBJ2-3; TRBD2 aligns across 13 bases. The germline CDR1 and CDR2 sequences are ENHRY and SYGVKD. J gave up 0 bases and V 6 bases, and 9 bases lay outside the gene matches. The CDR3 spans 18 residues. This chain's CDR3 is CAISLLGLAGRSTDTQYF. In DNA form, the CDR3 reads TGTGCCATCAGCCTCCTGGGACTAGCGGGGCGAAGCACAGATACGCAGTATTTT.

This clonotype was counted between two and nine times. V is TRBV29-1 and J is TRBJ1-1; D unresolved. Trimming pared 0 bases from V and 6 bases from J, leaving 2 bases between. CDR1 and CDR2 from the germline V gene are SQVTM and ANQGSEA. This CDR3 contains 10 residues. CDR3 protein: CSVEEAEAFF. CDR3 sequence (DNA): TGCAGCGTTGAAGAAGCTGAAGCTTTCTTT.

This clonotype was seen only a few times. CDR3 nucleotides: TGTGCCAGCAGTTATGGGTCGGGGGCCAAGCACCCCTACGAGCAGTACTTC. It yields the protein CASSYGSGAKHPYEQYF. V gene TRBV27 combines with J gene TRBJ2-7; either TRBD1 or TRBD2 may fit D (6 bases each). V shed 4 bases and J shed 2 bases, with 21 bases lying between them. The length of the CDR3 is 17 residues. Germline CDR1 reads MNHEY; CDR2 reads SMNVEV (reference sequence).